The 24 T cell receptor beta chains reported below all come from one sample, sequenced in a study of cytomegalovirus exposure and HLA in healthy donors. The PCR was carried out with 60 Vbeta primers and 13 Jbeta primers. Sequencing used immunoSEQ multiplex PCR; TCRdb keeps in-frame clones, though not all of them. This sample yields hundreds of thousands of clones, of which about 90% are seen a single time; about 2% belongs to the top ten. The material sequenced was PBMCs. These receptors were collected from a young woman in good health and CMV-seronegative.

The J gene is TRBJ1-6, the V gene TRBV7-9, with 11 bases matching TRBD1. V lost 1 base and J lost 6; bases outside the gene matches: 11. The CDR3 length is 19 residues. Per germline, CDR1 SEHNR and CDR2 FQNEAQ (reference sequence). CDR3 sequence reads: CASSLVVGTGGMINSPLHF. As DNA, the CDR3 is TGTGCCAGCAGCTTAGTTGTGGGGACAGGGGGTATGATTAATTCACCCCTCCACTTT.

The rearrangement links TRBV11-2 to TRBJ2-5, with D maybe TRBD1 (7 bases). The end of the DNA is better explained by TRBJ2-7, so the J call may be wrong. The CDR3 has 16 residues. Per germline, CDR1 SGHAT and CDR2 FQNNGV. The CDR3 DNA reads TGTGCCAGCAGCTCCATCCCAGGGGGAGGATTTTACGAGCAGTACTTC. Amino acid sequence: CASSSIPGGGFYEQYF.

This chain connects TRBV7-7 to TRBJ2-5; TRBD2 might be the D (6 bases). The DNA end is a closer match to TRBJ2-7, so the J assignment may be wrong. This CDR3 region has 17 residues. Per germline, CDR1 SSHAT and CDR2 FNYEAQ (reference sequence). The DNA of the CDR3 is TGTGCCAGCAGCCCAGGGTTAGCGGACCTAAATCACTACGAGCAGTACTTC. Amino acids: CASSPGLADLNHYEQYF.

This clone was detected a few times. The rearrangement links TRBV6-1 to TRBJ1-5; tentatively, D is TRBD1 (5 bases). The CDR3 is made up of 16 amino acids. Looked up from germline, CDR1 is MNHNS and CDR2 is SASEGT. Deletions cut 1 base from V and 11 bases from J, with 21 bases between. The CDR3 nucleotides read TGTGCCAGCAGTGAAGAAGGTGGGCAGGGCTCTTCGACCCAGCATTTT. This codes for CASSEEGGQGSSTQHF.

The chain couples TRBV9 to TRBJ1-2, with TRBD1 matching 8 bases. The CDR3 sequence is 15 residues long. Germline CDR1 reads SGDLS; CDR2 reads YYNGEE. V lost 4 bases to trimming and J lost 4 bases; unmatched junction nucleotides: 9. The CDR3 sequence is CASSTGQETIYGYTF. CDR3 nucleotide sequence: TGTGCCAGCAGCACGGGACAGGAGACAATCTATGGCTACACCTTC.

This clone was seen a handful of times. The chain uses TRBV5-6 and TRBJ1-4; no clear D. Trimming cost V 1 base and J 0 bases, with 4 bases left between them. The length of the CDR3 is 14 residues. Looked up from germline, CDR1 is SGHDT and CDR2 is YYEEEE. CDR3 sequence (DNA): TGTGCCAGCAGCTTGATAGCAACTAATGAAAAACTGTTTTTT. It encodes CASSLIATNEKLFF.

This clone was recorded only once. The rearrangement joins TRBV27 to TRBJ2-7; TRBD1 agrees at 11 bases. The CDR3 runs 16 residues. The V gene's germline CDR1 is MNHEY and CDR2 SMNVEV (reference sequence). The junction had 13 bases not matched to a gene; V was cut back by 6 bases and J by 6 bases. CDR3 DNA: TGTGCCAGCAGCCCCGCAGGGACAGGGGGGTTTAGCGAGCAGTACTTC. It yields the protein CASSPAGTGGFSEQYF.

The chain links TRBV10-2 to TRBJ1-1, with D perhaps matching TRBD1 (5 bases). From germline, CDR1 is WSHSY and CDR2 SAAADI. This CDR3 contains 14 residues. Trimming removed 5 bases from V and 2 bases from J, with 12 bases in between. The CDR3 DNA sequence: TGCGCCAGCAGTCGCGGGGCGGGAAACACTGAAGCTTTCTTT. It is translated as CASSRGAGNTEAFF.

The chain is built from TRBV29-1 and TRBJ2-3; 7 positions agree with TRBD2. The germline gives CDR1 SQVTM, CDR2 ANQGSEA. CDR3 length: 13 residues. The ends lost 8 bases at V and 1 base at J; junction bases unmatched: 6. CDR3 in amino acids: CSLGGKRTDTQYF. For the CDR3, the DNA is TGCAGCCTGGGGGGGAAGCGCACAGATACGCAGTATTTT.

The chain couples TRBV6-6 to TRBJ2-2, with D uncertain. Germline V gene sequence: CDR1 MNHNY, CDR2 SVGAGI (reference sequence). The length of the CDR3 is 11 residues. V lost 8 bases to trimming and J lost 9 bases, with 10 bases between them. This CDR3 is CASRISRELFF. The CDR3 coding sequence is TGTGCCAGCCGAATTAGTAGGGAGCTGTTTTTT.

The chain has TRBV7-6 and TRBJ2-7, with 8 bases identical to TRBD1. The germline V gene has CDR1 SGHVS and CDR2 FNYEAQ. The CDR3 loop spans 14 amino acids. Trimming at V came to 1 base and at J to 2 bases, leaving 1 base not matched to a gene. CDR3 region: CASSLGTGPYEQYF. In nucleotides, the CDR3 is TGTGCCAGCAGCTTAGGGACAGGGCCCTACGAGCAGTACTTC.

The chain uses TRBV5-6 and TRBJ1-3; tentative D call: TRBD1 (5 bases). Trimming took 1 base from V and 1 from J, leaving 9 bases between them. Per the germline V gene, CDR1 is SGHDT and CDR2 is YYEEEE. CDR3 length: 15 residues. The CDR3 reads CASSLWGVSGNTIYF. The CDR3 DNA sequence: TGTGCCAGCAGCTTGTGGGGGGTGTCTGGAAACACCATATATTTT. Based on the CDR3 plus reference TRBV5-6 and TRBJ1-3, the full variable domain is DAGVTQSPTHLIKTRGQQVTLRCSPKSGHDTVSWYQQALGQGPQFIFQYYEEEERQRGNFPDRFSGHQFPNYSSELNVNALLLGDSALYLCASSLWGVSGNTIYFGEGSWLTVV.

The chain is built from TRBV2 and TRBJ1-5; TRBD1 matches at 9 bases. Germline CDR1 reads SNHLY; CDR2 reads FYNNEI. J gave up 5 bases and V 6 bases, and 8 bases lay outside the gene matches. The CDR3 is 15 amino acids. This chain's CDR3 is CASSDKTGGHQPQHF. CDR3 coding DNA: TGTGCCAGCAGCGATAAGACAGGGGGGCATCAGCCCCAGCATTTT.

This rearrangement joins TRBV6-1 to TRBJ1-2; TRBD1 matches at 9 bases. This CDR3 is built from 15 residues. Germline CDR1 reads MNHNS; CDR2 reads SASEGT. V lost 5 bases and J lost 2; bases outside the gene matches: 6. The CDR3 sequence is CASSTRQGGNYGYTF. CDR3 nucleotides: TGTGCCAGCAGTACCCGACAGGGGGGGAACTATGGCTACACCTTC.

Points on this clone: Mismatch with germline at one junction end may stem from a read error. The genes are TRBV11-2 and TRBJ1-6; 8 positions match TRBD1. This CDR3 region has 13 residues. In germline, CDR1 is SGHAT, CDR2 FQNNGV. The CDR3 DNA is TGTGCCAGCAGCTTCTCTTTCGTGACAGGGGTCTACTTT. Its protein product is CASSFSFVTGVYF.

CDR3 region: CASSLNGVRYEQYF. CDR3 DNA: TGCGCCAGCAGCTTGAACGGGGTCCGCTACGAGCAGTACTTC. The chain is built from TRBV5-1 and TRBJ2-7; D possibly corresponds to TRBD2 (5 bases). V lost 1 base, J lost 3 bases, and 11 bases lay in between. The CDR3 is made up of 14 amino acids. Looked up from germline, CDR1 is SGHRS and CDR2 is YFSETQ.

This CDR3 is CASSYSRTGGCNEKLFF. CDR3 DNA sequence: TGTGCCAGCAGTTACTCGAGGACAGGGGGCTGCAATGAAAAACTGTTTTTT. The genes are TRBV6-7 and TRBJ1-4; 11 bases line up with TRBD1. TRBV6-7 is sorted into the ORF group, with uncertain function. V was clipped by 0 bases and J by 5 bases; unmatched bases: 5. There are 17 residues in the CDR3.

The chain combines TRBV2 with TRBJ1-1; D remains unclear. The germline CDR1 and CDR2 sequences are SNHLY and FYNNEI. Trimming took off 4 bases at V and 4 bases at J, with 10 bases between the two ends. CDR3 length: 13 residues. CDR3 protein: CASSVTVVTEAFF. CDR3 nucleotides: TGTGCCAGCAGTGTCACAGTGGTCACTGAAGCTTTCTTT.

This chain uses TRBV27 with TRBJ1-6; D perhaps matches TRBD1 (5 bases). V lost 1 base, J lost 8 bases, and 15 bases lay in between. Germline V gene sequence: CDR1 MNHEY, CDR2 SMNVEV (reference sequence). This CDR3 contains 16 residues. CDR3 residues: CASSLYDSSPYSPLHF. CDR3 in DNA: TGTGCCAGCAGTTTATATGACAGCAGTCCCTATTCACCCCTCCACTTT.

The V gene is TRBV7-6, the J gene TRBJ2-3; 7 nucleotides match TRBD1. The V segment lost 3 bases and the J segment 1 base; nucleotides outside the gene matches: 4. The CDR3 spans 15 residues. Germline V lookup: CDR1 SGHVS, CDR2 FNYEAQ. The CDR3 DNA follows: TGTGCCAGCAGCTTCTCAGGGGGAGGCACAGATACGCAGTATTTT. This translates into CASSFSGGGTDTQYF.

A note on this clone: Sequence at one end of the junction differs from germline and may be a read error. This rearrangement joins TRBV7-7 to TRBJ2-1; a weak D match, TRBD2 (5 bases). Per the germline V gene, CDR1 is SSHAT and CDR2 is FNYEAQ (reference sequence). The CDR3 is 13 residues long. CDR3 nucleotide sequence: TGTGCTAGCAGCTTAGAAGAGGGCAATGAGCAGTTCTTC. It specifies CASSLEEGNEQFF.

The chain is built from TRBV27 and TRBJ1-2, with TRBD1 matching 10 bases. V lost 5 bases and J lost 4; bases outside the gene matches: 7. From germline, CDR1 is MNHEY and CDR2 SMNVEV (reference sequence). The CDR3 loop spans 15 amino acids. CDR3 in amino acids: CASSPDRGRGYGYTF. CDR3 nucleotide sequence: TGTGCCAGCAGTCCCGACAGGGGGCGGGGCTATGGCTACACCTTC.

The chain combines TRBV27 with TRBJ1-2, with TRBD1 matching over 9 bases. V shed 7 bases, J shed 6 bases, and the junction held 18 bases outside the gene matches. CDR1 MNHEY and CDR2 SMNVEV come from the germline V gene (reference sequence). The length of the CDR3 is 17 residues. As DNA, the CDR3 is TGTGCCAGCAAACTCCTGGGACAGGGTAAGGCTATTGATGGCTACACCTTC. Translation: CASKLLGQGKAIDGYTF.

The gene calls are TRBV27 and TRBJ2-7; 13 bases match TRBD2. The J segment lost 4 bases and the V segment lost 6 bases, leaving 18 bases of the junction unmatched. This CDR3 has 19 amino acids. Germline CDR1 and CDR2: MNHEY and SMNVEV (reference sequence). In DNA form, the CDR3 reads TGTGCCAGCAGGACCACTAGCGGGGGGGCCCCGTGGGATTTTTACGAGCAGTACTTC. Protein product: CASRTTSGGAPWDFYEQYF.